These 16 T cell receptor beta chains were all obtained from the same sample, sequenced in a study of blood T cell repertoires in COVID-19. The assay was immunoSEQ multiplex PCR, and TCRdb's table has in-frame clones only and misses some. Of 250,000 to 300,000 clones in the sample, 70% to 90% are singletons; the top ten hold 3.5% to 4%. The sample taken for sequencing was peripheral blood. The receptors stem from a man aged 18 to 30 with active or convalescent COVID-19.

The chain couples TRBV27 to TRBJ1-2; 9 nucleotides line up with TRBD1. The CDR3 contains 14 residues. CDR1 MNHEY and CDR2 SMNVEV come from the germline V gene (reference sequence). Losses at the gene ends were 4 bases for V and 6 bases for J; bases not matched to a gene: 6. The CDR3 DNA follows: TGTGCCAGCAGTTCCTGGGACAGGGTCGATGGCTACACCTTC. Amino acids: CASSSWDRVDGYTF.

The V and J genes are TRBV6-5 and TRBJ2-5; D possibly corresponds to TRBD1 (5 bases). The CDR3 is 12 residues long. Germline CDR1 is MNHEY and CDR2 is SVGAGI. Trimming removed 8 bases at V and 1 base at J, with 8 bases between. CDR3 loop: CASGASQETQYF. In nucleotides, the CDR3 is TGTGCCAGCGGGGCTTCCCAAGAGACCCAGTACTTC.

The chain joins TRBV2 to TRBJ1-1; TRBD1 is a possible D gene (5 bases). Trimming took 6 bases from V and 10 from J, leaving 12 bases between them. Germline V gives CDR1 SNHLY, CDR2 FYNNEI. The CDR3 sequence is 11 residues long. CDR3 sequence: CASRNNQGAFF. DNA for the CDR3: TGTGCCAGCAGAAATAACCAGGGAGCTTTCTTT.

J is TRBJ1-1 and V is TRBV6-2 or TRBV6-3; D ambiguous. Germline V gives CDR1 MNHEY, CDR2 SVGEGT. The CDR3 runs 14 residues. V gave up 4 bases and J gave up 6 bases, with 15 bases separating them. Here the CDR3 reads CASSSHGRRSEAFF. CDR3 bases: TGTGCCAGCAGTTCCCACGGGAGAAGGTCTGAAGCTTTCTTT.

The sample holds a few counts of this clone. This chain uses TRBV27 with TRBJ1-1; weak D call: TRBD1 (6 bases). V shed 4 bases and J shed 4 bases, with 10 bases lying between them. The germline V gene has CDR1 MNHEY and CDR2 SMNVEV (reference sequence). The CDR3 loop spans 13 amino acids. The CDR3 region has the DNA TGTGCCAGCAGTTACGGACAGCGCACTGAAGCTTTCTTT. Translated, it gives CASSYGQRTEAFF.

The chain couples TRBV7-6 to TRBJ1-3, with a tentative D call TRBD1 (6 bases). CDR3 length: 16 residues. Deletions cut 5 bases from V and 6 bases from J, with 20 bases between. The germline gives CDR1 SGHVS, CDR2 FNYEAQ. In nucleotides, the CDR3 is TGTGCCAGCAGCGCTTATATACAGGGCGAAGAAAACACCATATATTTT. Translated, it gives CASSAYIQGEENTIYF.

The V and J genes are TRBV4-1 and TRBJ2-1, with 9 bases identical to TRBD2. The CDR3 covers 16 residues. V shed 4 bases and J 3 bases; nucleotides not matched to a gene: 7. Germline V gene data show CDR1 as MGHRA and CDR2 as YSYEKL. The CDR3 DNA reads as TGCGCCAGCAGCCGAGTAGGGACTAGCCGCTACAATGAGCAGTTCTTC. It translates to CASSRVGTSRYNEQFF.

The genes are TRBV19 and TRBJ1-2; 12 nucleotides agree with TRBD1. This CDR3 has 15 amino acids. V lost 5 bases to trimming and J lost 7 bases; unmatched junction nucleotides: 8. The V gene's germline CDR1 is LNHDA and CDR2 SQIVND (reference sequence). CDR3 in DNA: TGTGCCAGTAGTCCACCGGGACAGGGGGCTTTTGGCTACACCTTC. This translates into CASSPPGQGAFGYTF. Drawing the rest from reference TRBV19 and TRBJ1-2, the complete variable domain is DGGITQSPKYLFRKEGQNVTLSCEQNLNHDAMYWYRQDPGQGLRLIYYSQIVNDFQKGDIAEGYSVSREKKESFPLTVTSAQKNPTAFYLCASSPPGQGAFGYTFGSGTRLTVV.

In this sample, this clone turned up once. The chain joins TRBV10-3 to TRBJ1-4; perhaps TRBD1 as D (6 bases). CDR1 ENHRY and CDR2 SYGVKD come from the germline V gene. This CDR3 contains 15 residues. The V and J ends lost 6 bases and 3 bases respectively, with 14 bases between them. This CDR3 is CAISSGQSANEKLFF. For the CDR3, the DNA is TGTGCCATCAGCAGTGGACAGAGTGCTAATGAAAAACTGTTTTTT.

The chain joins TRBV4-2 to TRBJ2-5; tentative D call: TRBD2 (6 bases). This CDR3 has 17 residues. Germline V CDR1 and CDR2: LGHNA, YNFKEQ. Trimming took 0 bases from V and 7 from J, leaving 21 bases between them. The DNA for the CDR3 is TGTGCCAGCAGCCAAGAGTCGGGTGGTTTCGGGAGTGGGACCCAGTACTTC. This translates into CASSQESGGFGSGTQYF.

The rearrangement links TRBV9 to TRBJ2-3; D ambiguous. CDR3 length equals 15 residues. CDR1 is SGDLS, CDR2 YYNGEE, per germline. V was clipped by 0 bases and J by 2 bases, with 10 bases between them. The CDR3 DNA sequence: TGTGCCAGCAGCGTAGATTCTGAGATCACAGATACGCAGTATTTT. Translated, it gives CASSVDSEITDTQYF.

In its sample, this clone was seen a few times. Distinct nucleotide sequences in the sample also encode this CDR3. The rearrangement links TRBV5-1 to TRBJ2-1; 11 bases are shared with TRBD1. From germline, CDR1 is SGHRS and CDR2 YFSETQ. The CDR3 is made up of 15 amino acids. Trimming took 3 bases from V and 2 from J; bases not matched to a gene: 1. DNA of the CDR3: TGCGCCAGCAGCTGGGGACAGGGGGCCTACAATGAGCAGTTCTTC. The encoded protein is CASSWGQGAYNEQFF.

This CDR3 reads CASSQDGGGPYGYTF. The CDR3 DNA sequence: TGCGCCAGCAGCCAAGATGGGGGGGGCCCCTATGGCTACACCTTC. The chain employs TRBV4-1 and TRBJ1-2; perhaps TRBD1 as D (6 bases). There are 15 residues in the CDR3. The V gene lost 0 bases and the J gene lost 4 bases, with 12 bases spanning the gap. CDR1 and CDR2 from the germline V gene are MGHRA and YSYEKL.

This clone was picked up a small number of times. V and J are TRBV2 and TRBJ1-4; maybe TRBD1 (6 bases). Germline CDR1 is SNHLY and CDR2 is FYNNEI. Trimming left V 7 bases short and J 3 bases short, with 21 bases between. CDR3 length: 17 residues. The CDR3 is CASKVEDRQSPNEKLFF. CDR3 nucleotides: TGTGCCAGCAAAGTGGAGGACAGACAGTCCCCTAATGAAAAACTGTTTTTT.

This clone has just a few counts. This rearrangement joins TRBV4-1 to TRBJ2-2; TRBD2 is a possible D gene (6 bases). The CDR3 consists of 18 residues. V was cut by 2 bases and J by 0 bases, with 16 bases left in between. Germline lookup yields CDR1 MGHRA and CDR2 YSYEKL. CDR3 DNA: TGCGCCAGCAGCCAAAGATTATCGGAGGGCTCGAACACCGGGGAGCTGTTTTTT. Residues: CASSQRLSEGSNTGELFF.

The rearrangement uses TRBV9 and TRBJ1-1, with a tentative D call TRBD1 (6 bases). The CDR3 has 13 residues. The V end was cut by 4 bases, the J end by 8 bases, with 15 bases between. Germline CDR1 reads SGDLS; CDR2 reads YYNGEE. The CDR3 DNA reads TGTGCCAGCAGCCCCCATCCCGGGACAGAAGCTTTCTTT. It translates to CASSPHPGTEAFF.